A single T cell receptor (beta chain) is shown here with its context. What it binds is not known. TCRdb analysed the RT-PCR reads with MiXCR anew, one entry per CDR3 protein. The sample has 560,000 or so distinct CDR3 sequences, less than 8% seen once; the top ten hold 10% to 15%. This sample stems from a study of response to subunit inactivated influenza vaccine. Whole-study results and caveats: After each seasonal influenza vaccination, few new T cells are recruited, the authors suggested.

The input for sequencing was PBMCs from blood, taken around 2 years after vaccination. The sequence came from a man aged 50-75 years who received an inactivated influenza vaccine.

The CDR3 region has the DNA TGTGCCAGCAGTTACGATCGGTTGCAGTTCTTC. It specifies CASSYDRLQFF. The chain uses TRBV6-5 and TRBJ2-1; D not certain. CDR1 MNHEY and CDR2 SVGAGI come from the germline V gene. The germline V and J ends were trimmed by 2 bases and 12 bases, with 8 bases remaining between them. This CDR3 region has 11 residues.